The clone carrying this T cell receptor (beta chain) appeared a single time. V lost 11 bases and J lost 4, with 11 bases in between. Germline V gives CDR1 MNHEY, CDR2 SVGAGI. The CDR3 has 11 residues. This entry comes from a study of control samples from healthy donors and cancer patients. The repertoire was sequenced with immunoSEQ multiplex PCR; TCRdb's copy has only in-frame clones and lacks some. The profile shows roughly 49,000 clones, about 92% of them singletons. The sample comprised PBMCs. The TCR comes from a man aged 25 to 40 with colorectal cancer. The chain uses TRBV6-5 and TRBJ1-2; TRBD1 might be the D (6 bases). CDR3 amino acids: CASTGTYGYTF. The CDR3, as DNA: TGTGCCTCCACAGGGACCTATGGCTACACCTTC.